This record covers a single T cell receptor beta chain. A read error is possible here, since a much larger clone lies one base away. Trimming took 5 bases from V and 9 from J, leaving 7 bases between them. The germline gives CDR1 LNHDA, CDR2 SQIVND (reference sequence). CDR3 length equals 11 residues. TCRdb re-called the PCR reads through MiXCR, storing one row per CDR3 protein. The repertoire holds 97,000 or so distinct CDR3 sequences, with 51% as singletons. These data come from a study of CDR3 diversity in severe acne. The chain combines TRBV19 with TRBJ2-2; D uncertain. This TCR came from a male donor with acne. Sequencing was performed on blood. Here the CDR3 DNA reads TGTGCCAGTAGTCCCACATGGGAGCTGTTTTTT. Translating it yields CASSPTWELFF.